The 27 T cell receptor beta chains presented below share a single source sample, sequenced in a study of blood T cell repertoires in COVID-19. Sequenced by immunoSEQ multiplex PCR; TCRdb stores in-frame clones only, minus some. This table holds 55,000 to 65,000 clones, 80% to 90% found once. What was sequenced was peripheral blood. These receptors were collected from a human donor with active COVID-19. The donor label of this sample is uncertain.

The V call is TRBV10-1, the J call TRBJ2-3; the D is unclear. The CDR3 covers 14 residues. Trimming took 8 bases from V and 2 from J, leaving 14 bases between them. Germline V CDR1 and CDR2: WNHNN, SYGVQD (reference sequence). This CDR3 reads CASPLGEVTDTQYF. The CDR3 region has the DNA TGCGCCAGCCCCCTCGGCGAGGTCACAGATACGCAGTATTTT.

This sequence joins TRBV13 and TRBJ2-7; D may be TRBD2 (5 bases). Germline V gene sequence: CDR1 PRHDT, CDR2 FYEKMQ (reference sequence). CDR3 size: 14 residues. V lost 0 bases and J lost 7, with 13 bases in between. CDR3 DNA: TGTGCCAGCAGCTTAGGCCCAGGACGGAGGGAGCAGTACTTC. This encodes CASSLGPGRREQYF.

V gene TRBV28 combines with J gene TRBJ2-3; a weak D match, TRBD1 (5 bases). Trimming shortened V by 3 bases and J by 5 bases, and 12 bases separated the two germline ends. CDR3 length: 14 residues. From germline, CDR1 is MDHEN and CDR2 SYDVKM. This CDR3 reads CASSLGQGVDTQYF. In DNA, the CDR3 is TGTGCCAGCAGTTTGGGCCAGGGCGTAGATACGCAGTATTTT.

The J gene is TRBJ1-6, the V gene TRBV7-9, with D possibly matching TRBD1 (5 bases). The V and J ends lost 6 bases and 1 base respectively, with 10 bases between them. There are 15 residues in the CDR3. From germline, CDR1 is SEHNR and CDR2 FQNEAQ (reference sequence). The CDR3 nucleotides read TGTGCCAGCAGTTCCGACAGTTCCTATAATTCACCCCTCCACTTT. Translation gives CASSSDSSYNSPLHF.

The chain combines TRBV19 with TRBJ2-1, with TRBD1 matching over 8 bases. Germline V gives CDR1 LNHDA, CDR2 SQIVND (reference sequence). The CDR3 extends over 14 amino acids. J lost 6 bases, V lost 4 bases, and 5 bases had no gene match. CDR3 sequence (DNA): TGTGCCAGTAGTACGCATACAGGGGGCAATGAGCAGTTCTTC. Residues: CASSTHTGGNEQFF. The complete variable domain, with remaining parts taken from reference TRBV19 and TRBJ2-1, reads DGGITQSPKYLFRKEGQNVTLSCEQNLNHDAMYWYRQDPGQGLRLIYYSQIVNDFQKGDIAEGYSVSREKKESFPLTVTSAQKNPTAFYLCASSTHTGGNEQFFGPGTRLTVL.

The chain combines TRBV5-1 with TRBJ2-7; 12 nucleotides align to TRBD2. This CDR3 has 14 residues. Trimming cost V 4 bases and J 4 bases; bases outside gene matches: 3. Germline lookup yields CDR1 SGHRS and CDR2 YFSETQ. CDR3 in DNA: TGCGCCAGCAGCAAGACTAGCGGGAGTTACGAGCAGTACTTC. Translation gives CASSKTSGSYEQYF. The full variable domain, rest sourced from reference TRBV5-1 and TRBJ2-7, is KAGVTQTPRYLIKTRGQQVTLSCSPISGHRSVSWYQQTPGQGLQFLFEYFSETQRNKGNFPGRFSGRQFSNSRSEMNVSTLELGDSALYLCASSKTSGSYEQYFGPGTRLTVT.

This sequence joins TRBV5-6 and TRBJ2-7, with 7 bases that match TRBD1. The CDR3 runs to 15 residues. The junction had 7 bases not matched to a gene; V was cut back by 0 bases and J by 4 bases. The V gene's germline CDR1 is SGHDT and CDR2 YYEEEE. Written as DNA, the CDR3 is TGTGCCAGCAGCTTGGGCGTGACAGGGATTTACGAGCAGTACTTC. Protein product: CASSLGVTGIYEQYF.

V gene TRBV15 combines with J gene TRBJ2-3; D possibly corresponds to TRBD2 (6 bases). Trimming cost V 0 bases and J 0 bases, with 10 bases left between them. In germline, CDR1 is LNHNV, CDR2 YYDKDF (reference sequence). This CDR3 has 16 amino acids. As DNA, the CDR3 is TGTGCCACCAGCAGAGAGGGCGGGATTAGCACAGATACGCAGTATTTT. Its protein is CATSREGGISTDTQYF.

This clone appeared a single time. The rearrangement joins TRBV30 to TRBJ2-7, with unresolved D. The V gene's germline CDR1 is GTSNPN and CDR2 SVGIG (reference sequence). The ends were cut back, 1 base at V and 5 bases at J, with 21 bases in the middle. CDR3 size: 16 residues. CDR3 region: CAWSDNQVALLNEQYF. The CDR3 DNA follows: TGTGCCTGGAGTGATAATCAGGTGGCACTCCTAAACGAGCAGTACTTC.

The genes are TRBV5-1 and TRBJ1-1; TRBD1 agrees at 10 bases. The CDR3 runs 14 residues. V trimming: 6 bases; J trimming: 4 bases; junction bases outside the gene matches: 6. Per the germline V gene, CDR1 is SGHRS and CDR2 is YFSETQ. The CDR3 region has the DNA TGCGCCAGCACGGGGACAGGGGTTTTCACTGAAGCTTTCTTT. Its protein is CASTGTGVFTEAFF.

The genes are TRBV7-2 and TRBJ2-7; 9 bases are shared with TRBD2. Trimming removed 5 bases from V and 3 bases from J; junction bases left unmatched: 11. CDR3 size: 16 residues. CDR1 is SGHTA and CDR2 is FQGNSA in the germline V gene. The chain's CDR3 is CASSPSAAGGGYEQYF. CDR3 nucleotides: TGTGCCAGCAGCCCCTCCGCGGCGGGAGGGGGCTACGAGCAGTACTTC.

V gene TRBV2 combines with J gene TRBJ2-3, with a weak D call TRBD1 (6 bases). This CDR3 region has 14 residues. Germline CDR1 SNHLY, CDR2 FYNNEI. Trimming removed 2 bases from V and 5 bases from J, with 11 bases in between. The CDR3 bases are TGTGCCAGCAGTGAAAGGGGGTGGAAAGATACGCAGTATTTT. It yields the protein CASSERGWKDTQYF.

This chain connects TRBV10-3 to TRBJ2-7; D might be TRBD1 (6 bases). Trimming cost V 6 bases and J 2 bases, with 11 bases left between them. The CDR3 covers 13 residues. The V gene's germline CDR1 is ENHRY and CDR2 SYGVKD. The chain's CDR3 is CAIRRTDTYEQYF. CDR3 nucleotide sequence: TGTGCCATCAGGCGGACAGACACCTACGAGCAGTACTTC.

The chain is built from TRBV4-3 and TRBJ2-7, with TRBD2 matching 11 bases. The trim removed 4 bases at V and 4 bases at J, leaving 3 bases unmatched. The CDR3 length is 14 residues. Germline values: CDR1 LGHNA, CDR2 YSLEER. CDR3 nucleotides: TGCGCCAGCAGCCCCGGGACTAGCGGTTACGAGCAGTACTTC. Encoded protein: CASSPGTSGYEQYF.

The chain links TRBV4-2 to TRBJ1-2; 10 nucleotides line up with TRBD1. The V gene end was trimmed by 4 bases and the J gene end by 5 bases; junction bases not matched to a gene: 13. The germline CDR1 and CDR2 sequences are LGHNA and YNFKEQ. The CDR3 extends over 17 amino acids. CDR3 amino acids: CASSPPGGTGDWYGYTF. The CDR3 DNA is TGTGCCAGCAGCCCCCCGGGCGGGACAGGGGATTGGTATGGCTACACCTTC.

The chain is built from TRBV11-2 and TRBJ1-2; 7 nucleotides align to TRBD1. The CDR3 has 14 residues. Per the germline V gene, CDR1 is SGHAT and CDR2 is FQNNGV. V lost 4 bases, J lost 2 bases, and 4 bases stayed unmatched. Here the CDR3 reads CASSSLGQNYGYTF. The DNA for the CDR3 is TGTGCCAGCAGCTCCCTGGGACAGAACTATGGCTACACCTTC.

The chain is built from TRBV4-2 and TRBJ2-3; 11 bases match TRBD2. The CDR3 totals 18 residues. V trimming: 3 bases; J trimming: 0 bases; junction bases outside the gene matches: 8. CDR1 and CDR2 (germline): LGHNA, YNFKEQ. The CDR3 DNA is TGTGCCAGCAGCCATCCTACCGGGACTAGCGGTAGCACAGATACGCAGTATTTT. Protein: CASSHPTGTSGSTDTQYF.

The chain recombines TRBV7-2 with TRBJ2-1; a possible D gene is TRBD1 (6 bases). The CDR3 length is 13 residues. Trimming took 5 bases from V and 2 from J, leaving 7 bases between them. Germline-derived CDR1 and CDR2 are SGHTA and FQGNSA. The CDR3 DNA reads as TGTGCCAGCAGCGGGGGCGCCTACAATGAGCAGTTCTTC. Translating gives CASSGGAYNEQFF.

The CDR3 loop reads CASSSSPSGRAEQYF. The DNA for the CDR3 is TGTGCCAGCAGCTCCTCCCCTAGCGGGAGGGCCGAGCAGTACTTC. The chain recombines TRBV27 with TRBJ2-7; 12 nucleotides line up with TRBD2. Germline CDR1 MNHEY, CDR2 SMNVEV (reference sequence). V shed 6 bases, J shed 6 bases, and the junction held 9 bases outside the gene matches. The CDR3 loop spans 15 amino acids.

The V and J genes are TRBV5-1 and TRBJ1-2; unclear D gene. Trimming removed 0 bases from V and 0 bases from J, with 9 bases in between. This CDR3 is 15 amino acids long. Looked up from germline, CDR1 is SGHRS and CDR2 is YFSETQ. In DNA form, the CDR3 reads TGCGCCAGCAGCTTGGCGGAGGGTCCTAACTATGGCTACACCTTC. This encodes CASSLAEGPNYGYTF.

This sequence joins TRBV14 and TRBJ1-2, with D tentatively TRBD1 (6 bases). V was pared by 0 bases and J by 4 bases, with 15 bases between. This CDR3 is built from 16 residues. From germline, CDR1 is SGHDN and CDR2 FVKESK. CDR3 in DNA: TGTGCCAGCAGCCAAGAGTTGAGGGGGAGGGTCTATGGCTACACCTTC. Translation gives CASSQELRGRVYGYTF.

V usage is TRBV7-2 and J usage is TRBJ2-2; 7 bases align to TRBD1. CDR3 length equals 17 residues. J was trimmed by 2 bases and V by 0 bases; bases with no gene match: 6. Looked up from germline, CDR1 is SGHTA and CDR2 is FQGNSA. CDR3 coding DNA: TGTGCCAGCAGCTTAGCTTCCGGGACAGCAAACACCGGGGAGCTGTTTTTT. Translated: CASSLASGTANTGELFF.

V is TRBV7-2 and J is TRBJ2-1, with 8 nucleotides matching TRBD2. J gave up 0 bases and V 6 bases, and 7 bases lay outside the gene matches. In germline, CDR1 is SGHTA, CDR2 FQGNSA. The CDR3 spans 16 residues. In DNA form, the CDR3 reads TGTGCCAGCAGTCCTCAGCGGGGGAGCTCCTACAATGAGCAGTTCTTC. Amino acids: CASSPQRGSSYNEQFF.

This chain joins TRBV19 and TRBJ2-7; 7 bases align to TRBD2. The CDR3 loop spans 14 amino acids. Trimming cost V 3 bases and J 2 bases; bases outside gene matches: 4. Germline V gene lookup returns CDR1 LNHDA and CDR2 SQIVND (reference sequence). The CDR3 loop reads CASSIQRGAYEQYF. In nucleotides, the CDR3 is TGTGCCAGTAGTATTCAGCGGGGCGCCTACGAGCAGTACTTC.

The chain links TRBV3-1 (or the pseudogene TRBV3-2) to TRBJ2-1; no clear D gene. With 3 bases removed from V and 1 base from J, the gap between germline ends came to 4 bases. CDR3 length: 13 residues. Germline CDR1 LGHDT, CDR2 YNNKEL (reference sequence). The CDR3, as DNA: TGTGCCAGCAGCCAGAGATCCTACAATGAGCAGTTCTTC. It encodes CASSQRSYNEQFF.

The chain couples TRBV18 to TRBJ2-7, with 11 bases that match TRBD2. The germline gives CDR1 KGHSH, CDR2 LQKENI. The J segment lost 3 bases and the V segment lost 3 bases, leaving 4 bases of the junction unmatched. This CDR3 comprises 15 residues. The CDR3 loop is CASSPNGLAGYEQYF. DNA of the CDR3: TGTGCCAGCTCACCGAACGGACTAGCGGGCTACGAGCAGTACTTC.

This rearrangement joins TRBV7-2 to TRBJ1-4; 8 bases map to TRBD1. Germline V CDR1 and CDR2: SGHTA, FQGNSA. V lost 5 bases to trimming and J lost 10 bases; unmatched junction nucleotides: 15. The CDR3 runs 16 residues. In DNA, the CDR3 is TGTGCCAGCAGCCCCCCCGGACAGGGACTACCAGTAAAACTGTTTTTT. Protein: CASSPPGQGLPVKLFF.